This record concerns one T cell receptor (beta chain) sequence. As processed by the authors: Reference gene primer amplification yielded estimated nucleated cell counts. TCRdb's copy holds only in-frame clones and misses some; the assay was immunoSEQ multiplex PCR. Clonal size and the V and J genes are those of that table, whereas D and trimming came from the DNA. The repertoire consists of more than 25,000 clones, with 85% to 95% occurring once and the leading ten covering roughly 4%. CDR1 and CDR2 (germline): GTSNPN, SVGIG (reference sequence). V trimming: 0 bases; J trimming: 7 bases; junction bases outside the gene matches: 7. The CDR3 has 15 residues. The sample comes from a study of blood T cell repertoires in COVID-19. Study in general: Sites across the United States, Italy and Spain contributed samples from acute and convalescent COVID-19. Sample material is recorded as cDNA or gDNA derived from T cells, B-cell-depleted T cells, or PBMCs.

V is TRBV30 and J is TRBJ1-1, with 11 positions matching TRBD1. Sequenced sample: peripheral blood. This clonotype originated in a human donor with active COVID-19. The donor label of this sample is uncertain. CDR3 in DNA: TGTGCCTGGAGTGTCATGGACAGGGGGCAGGGTGAAGCTTTCTTT. This encodes CAWSVMDRGQGEAFF.